The sequence of this TCR beta chain was determined in a study of cytomegalovirus exposure and HLA in healthy donors. Notes on the study in general: In vitro data verified a few CMV-associated chains as specific for CMV antigens.

V gave up 5 bases and J gave up 5 bases, with 18 bases separating them. Germline V gives CDR1 SGHAT, CDR2 FQNNGV. The CDR3 has 15 amino acids. On this clone: What it binds is unknown.

PCR employed 60 Vbeta and 13 Jbeta primers. The method was immunoSEQ multiplex PCR; TCRdb's version includes in-frame clones alone and lacks a portion of them. The sample holds over 150,000 clones; roughly four fifths are singletons and the top ten take more than 3.5%. Sequenced input: PBMCs. The chain employs TRBV11-2 and TRBJ2-5; the D gene is possibly TRBD1 (6 bases). This TCR was sampled from a man in his forties in good health and CMV-seronegative. The CDR3 region has the DNA TGTGCCAGCAGCCGCAGCAGGGGAAGTAGCGAGACCCAGTACTTC. This encodes CASSRSRGSSETQYF.